Listed here are 31 T cell receptor beta chains from one sample, sequenced in a study of T cell repertoires in cytomegalovirus infection. Antigens of these TCRs are unknown. MiXCR, applied by TCRdb to the reads, yields one record per CDR3 protein. Among approximately 1,000,000 distinct CDR3 sequences listed, around a third were seen once. Sequences were derived from cultured CD8+ T cells from PBMCs, sampled from culture after CMV antigen stimulation. These receptors all come from a human donor in good health (CMV status not recorded). Some clones in this sample may be carry-over from other donors' samples.

This rearrangement joins TRBV6-2 or TRBV6-3 to TRBJ1-6; D remains unclear. The CDR3 has 13 amino acids. The V gene lost 10 bases and the J gene lost 10 bases, with 17 bases spanning the gap. Germline lookup yields CDR1 MNHEY and CDR2 SVGEGT. The CDR3 region is CATRTRRKSPLHF. In DNA, the CDR3 is TGTGCCACCCGGACCCGGAGGAAGTCACCCCTCCACTTT.

Concerning this clonotype itself: The junction departs from the called germline gene at one end, perhaps through a read error. The chain couples TRBV7-6 to TRBJ1-1; D perhaps matches TRBD1 (5 bases). CDR3 length equals 12 residues. The germline V gene encodes CDR1 SGHVS and CDR2 FNYEAQ. The CDR3 coding sequence is TGTGTCAGCACAGGCGACAGCACTGAAGCTTTCTTT. It is translated as CVSTGDSTEAFF.

At least ten counts were recorded for this clonotype. The chain joins TRBV7-6 to TRBJ1-2, with TRBD1 matching over 9 bases. Per germline, CDR1 SGHVS and CDR2 FNYEAQ. This CDR3 is built from 15 residues. J was trimmed by 4 bases and V by 5 bases; bases with no gene match: 8. CDR3 DNA sequence: TGTGCCAGCAGCCTCAGGACAGGGGCGGGCTATGGCTACACCTTC. This encodes CASSLRTGAGYGYTF.

This clonotype was observed a single time. The chain uses TRBV6-1 and TRBJ1-5; possible D gene TRBD1, 6 bases. V was pared by 7 bases and J by 0 bases, with 13 bases between. CDR1 and CDR2 (germline): MNHNS, SASEGT. This CDR3 has 15 amino acids. CDR3 region: CASTLDSPSNQPQHF. The CDR3 region has the DNA TGTGCCAGCACCTTGGACAGTCCTAGCAATCAGCCCCAGCATTTT.

This clonotype was seen only a few times. This chain uses TRBV4-2 with TRBJ1-1; D not certain. Trimming removed 4 bases at V and 2 bases at J, with 14 bases between. This CDR3 has 15 amino acids. In germline, CDR1 is LGHNA, CDR2 YNFKEQ. The CDR3 DNA sequence: TGTGCCAGCAGCCCCCGTGCACTTTCAAACACTGAAGCTTTCTTT. This sequence encodes CASSPRALSNTEAFF.

Of note for this clonotype: An end of the junction differs from the germline gene, which may be a read error. The rearrangement uses TRBV7-9 and TRBJ2-7; D might be TRBD2 (6 bases). The CDR3 covers 13 residues. CDR1 and CDR2 (germline): SEHNR, FQNEAQ (reference sequence). The CDR3 coding sequence is TGTGTCAGCCTGTTGGGGGGTTCCTACGAGCAGTACTTC. It is translated as CVSLLGGSYEQYF.

This clonotype was seen more than once but under ten times. The chain joins TRBV7-9 to TRBJ1-1; weak D call: TRBD1 (5 bases). From germline, CDR1 is SEHNR and CDR2 FQNEAQ (reference sequence). The CDR3 length is 13 residues. Between the trimmed V and J ends, which lost 9 bases and 5 bases, there was a span of 16 bases. This chain's CDR3 is CASKGPVGTEAFF. The CDR3 nucleotides read TGTGCCAGTAAGGGGCCAGTTGGAACTGAAGCTTTCTTT. The whole variable domain, remainder taken from reference TRBV7-9 and TRBJ1-1, is DTGVSQNPRHKITKRGQNVTFRCDPISEHNRLYWYRQTLGQGPEFLTYFQNEAQLEKSRLLSDRFSAERPKGSFSTLEIQRTEQGDSAMYLCASKGPVGTEAFFGQGTRLTVV.

A remark on this clonotype: A much larger clone differs by one base, so this may be a read error. CDR3 in DNA: TGTGTCAGCACCCCCGTGCGGGGGGACACCGGGGAGCTGTTTTTT. It is translated as CVSTPVRGDTGELFF. This sequence joins TRBV12-3 or TRBV12-4 and TRBJ2-2, with 8 bases matching TRBD2. CDR3 length: 15 residues.

The chain recombines TRBV7-2 with TRBJ2-7, with D possibly being TRBD2 (6 bases). The V gene's germline CDR1 is SGHTA and CDR2 FQGNSA. V was pared by 3 bases and J by 7 bases, with 13 bases between. This CDR3 comprises 13 residues. Here the CDR3 DNA reads TGTGCCAGCAGCTTGGGACTTCCGGGAGAGCAGTACTTC. Protein: CASSLGLPGEQYF.

In the case of this clonotype: A much larger clone differs from this one at a single base, so this may be a read error. The rearrangement joins TRBV7-9 to TRBJ2-7; D could derive from TRBD1 or TRBD2 (5 bases each). Looked up from germline, CDR1 is SEHNR and CDR2 is FQNEAQ (reference sequence). The CDR3 is 15 amino acids. The CDR3 protein is CANSFGLSQGGEQYF. CDR3 nucleotides: TGTGCCAACAGCTTCGGACTGAGTCAGGGCGGCGAGCAGTACTTC.

This clonotype was detected a few times. J is TRBJ2-5 and V is TRBV7-8; TRBD1 might be the D (7 bases). Germline CDR1 and CDR2: SGHVS and FQNEAQ. The length of the CDR3 is 15 residues. The V end was cut by 4 bases, the J end by 4 bases, with 16 bases between. DNA of the CDR3: TGTGCCAGCAGCTCCCAATCAGGGGGGCGAGAGACCCAGTACTTC. As protein: CASSSQSGGRETQYF.

This clonotype showed up many times. J is TRBJ1-3 and V is TRBV7-2; 8 positions match TRBD1. The CDR3 is 18 amino acids. The V segment lost 5 bases and the J segment 4 bases; nucleotides outside the gene matches: 16. CDR1 is SGHTA, CDR2 FQGNSA, per germline. Written as DNA, the CDR3 is TGTGCCAGCAGCCCGAAATCCCTCGCCAGGGGGCGAGGAAACACCATATATTTT. Its protein is CASSPKSLARGRGNTIYF.

The chain has TRBV9 and TRBJ2-6; the match to TRBD1 covers 9 bases. Germline loops: CDR1 SGDLS, CDR2 YYNGEE. The CDR3 has 17 residues. J lost 0 bases, V lost 3 bases, and 4 bases had no gene match. CDR3 sequence: CASSAGTGTSGANVLTF. The CDR3 coding sequence is TGTGCCAGCAGCGCCGGGACAGGGACCTCTGGGGCCAACGTCCTGACTTTC.

The V call is TRBV7-6, the J call TRBJ2-1; 9 bases align to TRBD2. The CDR3 is 16 amino acids. V shed 4 bases and J 9 bases; nucleotides not matched to a gene: 13. The V gene's germline CDR1 is SGHVS and CDR2 FNYEAQ. As DNA, the CDR3 is TGTGCCAGCAGCTCGCCAAGGGCGGGGGGGCGGGGTGAGCAGTTCTTC. Translated, it gives CASSSPRAGGRGEQFF.

This clonotype was seen many times. The chain joins TRBV19 to TRBJ2-1, with a weak D call TRBD1 (6 bases). The V end was cut by 2 bases, the J end by 3 bases, with 11 bases between. The germline gives CDR1 LNHDA, CDR2 SQIVND (reference sequence). This CDR3 is built from 15 residues. The CDR3 is CASSISRDNYNEQFF. The CDR3 DNA reads as TGTGCCAGTAGTATAAGTCGGGACAACTACAATGAGCAGTTCTTC. The whole variable domain, remainder taken from reference TRBV19 and TRBJ2-1, is DGGITQSPKYLFRKEGQNVTLSCEQNLNHDAMYWYRQDPGQGLRLIYYSQIVNDFQKGDIAEGYSVSREKKESFPLTVTSAQKNPTAFYLCASSISRDNYNEQFFGPGTRLTVL.

The J gene is TRBJ2-5, the V gene TRBV6-2 or TRBV6-3; 7 bases match TRBD1. Germline CDR1 and CDR2: MNHEY and SVGEGT. This CDR3 contains 16 residues. After removal of 3 bases from V and 0 bases from J, the junction contained 7 bases not matched to a gene. CDR3 loop: CASSYPQGEYQETQYF. CDR3 nucleotide sequence: TGTGCCAGCAGTTATCCTCAGGGGGAGTACCAAGAGACCCAGTACTTC.

The chain couples TRBV7-8 to TRBJ2-1, with D possibly matching TRBD2 (6 bases). Germline V gene data show CDR1 as SGHVS and CDR2 as FQNEAQ. The CDR3 consists of 14 residues. V lost 5 bases and J 6 bases, leaving 14 bases between the germline ends. The CDR3 DNA reads TGTGCCAGCAGCATCGGGATTAGCGGCAATGAGCAGTTCTTC. Translating gives CASSIGISGNEQFF. Combining the CDR3 with reference TRBV7-8 and TRBJ2-1 gives the whole variable domain GAGVSQSPRYKVAKRGQDVALRCDPISGHVSLFWYQQALGQGPEFLTYFQNEAQLDKSGLPSDRFFAERPEGSVSTLKIQRTQQEDSAVYLCASSIGISGNEQFFGPGTRLTVL.

This clonotype was seen at least ten times. The chain is built from TRBV7-9 and TRBJ2-4, with 9 nucleotides matching TRBD1. The junction had 7 bases not matched to a gene; V was cut back by 1 base and J by 9 bases. CDR3 length: 15 residues. Germline V gives CDR1 SEHNR, CDR2 FQNEAQ (reference sequence). The CDR3 coding sequence is TGTGCCAGCAGCTTAGACGGACAGGGGCCGGGCATTCAGTACTTC. Translating gives CASSLDGQGPGIQYF.

The CDR3 loop is CASSLRRTGETEAFF. CDR3 in DNA: TGCGCCAGCAGCTTGAGGAGAACAGGGGAAACTGAAGCTTTCTTT. The V and J genes are TRBV5-1 and TRBJ1-1, with 7 bases lining up with TRBD1. The germline V gene encodes CDR1 SGHRS and CDR2 YFSETQ. The CDR3 contains 15 residues. The junction had 8 bases not matched to a gene; V was cut back by 1 base and J by 5 bases.

This clonotype appeared many times. The chain recombines TRBV27 with TRBJ2-7; TRBD1 matches at 9 bases. Germline V gene data show CDR1 as MNHEY and CDR2 as SMNVEV (reference sequence). The junction had 7 bases not matched to a gene; V was cut back by 4 bases and J by 6 bases. The CDR3 is 14 amino acids. This chain's CDR3 is CASSSGTGSGEQYV. CDR3 DNA sequence: TGTGCCAGCAGTTCCGGGACAGGGTCGGGCGAGCAGTACGTC.

The chain joins TRBV5-4 to TRBJ1-6; 10 bases line up with TRBD1. The trim removed 4 bases at V and 2 bases at J, leaving 12 bases unmatched. Germline V lookup: CDR1 SGHNT, CDR2 YYREEE (reference sequence). The CDR3 sequence is 19 residues long. The CDR3 reads CASSPTGDRGTPYNSPLHF. The CDR3 region has the DNA TGTGCCAGCAGCCCTACCGGGGACAGGGGAACGCCCTATAATTCACCCCTCCACTTT.

This clonotype was counted a few times. V is TRBV28 and J is TRBJ2-7, with D hard to call. CDR1 is MDHEN and CDR2 is SYDVKM in the germline V gene. Trimming took off 5 bases at V and 5 bases at J, with 16 bases between the two ends. The CDR3 totals 14 residues. CDR3 sequence (DNA): TGTGCCAGCAGTACGGTCAACGGACCCAACGAGCAGTACGTC. As protein: CASSTVNGPNEQYV.

This chain connects TRBV7-6 to TRBJ1-2; 10 bases align to TRBD1. Germline V gene sequence: CDR1 SGHVS, CDR2 FNYEAQ. The V segment lost 3 bases and the J segment 8 bases; nucleotides outside the gene matches: 15. This CDR3 is built from 17 residues. As DNA, the CDR3 is TGTGCCAGCAGCTTGGACGGCGCGGGACAGGGGTTTTACGGCTACACCTTC. Translating gives CASSLDGAGQGFYGYTF.

The genes are TRBV7-8 and TRBJ1-5; 8 bases align to TRBD1. V trimming: 5 bases; J trimming: 0 bases; junction bases outside the gene matches: 18. Germline V gene sequence: CDR1 SGHVS, CDR2 FQNEAQ. The CDR3 is 20 residues long. This CDR3 reads CASSNGQGSTREDSNQPQHF. CDR3 sequence (DNA): TGTGCCAGCAGCAATGGACAGGGCTCAACGCGCGAAGATAGCAATCAGCCCCAGCATTTT.

This clonotype appeared a few times. This chain connects TRBV4-1 to TRBJ1-6; D unclear. This CDR3 spans 14 amino acids. The ends were cut back, 3 bases at V and 12 bases at J, with 15 bases in the middle. The germline gives CDR1 MGHRA, CDR2 YSYEKL. The CDR3 DNA is TGCGCCAGCAGCCAGGCTTTCACGGGTGAACCCCTCCACTTT. This gives the protein CASSQAFTGEPLHF.

This clonotype showed up just a few times. V gene TRBV7-6 combines with J gene TRBJ1-2; no clear D gene. The CDR3 has 13 amino acids. The germline V and J ends were trimmed by 1 base and 6 bases, with 9 bases remaining between them. Germline lookup yields CDR1 SGHVS and CDR2 FNYEAQ. CDR3 in DNA: TGTGCCAGCAGCTTAGATACAAGGGATGGCTACACCTTC. This translates into CASSLDTRDGYTF.

This clonotype has more than one count but fewer than ten. The chain is built from TRBV12-3 or TRBV12-4 and TRBJ2-1, with no clear D. This CDR3 spans 12 amino acids. The ends were cut back, 6 bases at V and 8 bases at J, with 11 bases in the middle. CDR3 residues: CASSPDIDEQFF. The CDR3 bases are TGTGCCAGCAGCCCCGACATTGATGAGCAGTTCTTC.

This chain uses TRBV9 with TRBJ2-1, with no clear D. Trimming took off 0 bases at V and 9 bases at J, with 13 bases between the two ends. The CDR3 covers 14 residues. Germline assignment: CDR1 SGDLS and CDR2 YYNGEE. The CDR3 spells CASSVALTLSEQFF. As DNA, the CDR3 is TGTGCCAGCAGCGTAGCACTCACCTTGAGTGAGCAGTTCTTC.

This sequence joins TRBV4-1 and TRBJ2-1, with D possibly matching TRBD2 (6 bases). Germline lookup yields CDR1 MGHRA and CDR2 YSYEKL. Trimming took 0 bases from V and 8 from J, leaving 14 bases between them. The CDR3 is 15 amino acids. CDR3 residues: CASSQETRPGDEQFF. For the CDR3, the DNA is TGCGCCAGCAGCCAAGAAACGCGTCCGGGAGATGAGCAGTTCTTC.

This clonotype was seen more than once but under ten times. V is TRBV7-8 and J is TRBJ2-2; 13 bases are a match to TRBD2. J gave up 6 bases and V 2 bases, and 3 bases lay outside the gene matches. This CDR3 is built from 16 residues. Per germline, CDR1 SGHVS and CDR2 FQNEAQ. CDR3 sequence reads: CASSLSLAGGAGELFF. In DNA form, the CDR3 reads TGTGCCAGCAGCTTATCACTAGCGGGGGGGGCCGGGGAGCTGTTTTTT.

The rearrangement uses TRBV6-6 and TRBJ1-2; 9 positions agree with TRBD1. Germline CDR1 and CDR2: MNHNY and SVGAGI (reference sequence). The CDR3 has 14 amino acids. The ends lost 7 bases at V and 8 bases at J; junction bases unmatched: 11. CDR3 loop: CASIQPGTGNGYTF. CDR3 in DNA: TGTGCCAGCATTCAACCCGGGACAGGGAACGGCTACACCTTC.